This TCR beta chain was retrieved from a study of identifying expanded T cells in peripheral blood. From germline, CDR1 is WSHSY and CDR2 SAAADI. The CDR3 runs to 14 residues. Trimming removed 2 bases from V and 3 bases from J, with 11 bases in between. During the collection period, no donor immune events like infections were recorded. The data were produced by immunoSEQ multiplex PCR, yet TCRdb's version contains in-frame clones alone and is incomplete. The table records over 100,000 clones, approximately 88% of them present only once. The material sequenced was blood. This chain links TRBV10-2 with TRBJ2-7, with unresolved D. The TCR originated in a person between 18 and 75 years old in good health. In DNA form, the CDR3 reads TGCGCCAGCAGTGAGGCCTCCGGCGGCTACGAGCAGTACTTC. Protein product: CASSEASGGYEQYF.